Each of the 5 T cell receptor beta chains below was sequenced from the same sample in a study of post-analysis software for immune sequencing data (dated by TCRdb to the mid-2010s). The research as a whole found: Patients showed significantly higher frequencies than controls for several TRBV segments, among them TRBV5-6, TRBV5-1 and TRBV20-1.

Their cognate antigens are unknown. The library was made by PCR. The instrument was an Illumina HiSeq 2500. To reduce PCR and sequencing biases, unique molecular identifiers were incorporated into the TCR beta cDNA libraries. TCRdb ran its own pipeline on the public reads, namely fastp trimming at Q25 and MiXCR clone calling, and kept in-frame beta chains. Each CDR3 protein gets just one entry, which takes the most common genes and DNA from the rows behind it. Across this sample there are roughly 870,000 distinct CDR3 sequences, with under 70% seen only once. The ten top clones hold over 4% of the sample. Sequenced: blood. These receptors came from a girl aged 5 to 17 with multiple sclerosis.

The rearrangement joins TRBV10-3 to TRBJ1-1, with 8 nucleotides matching TRBD1. Germline V gene sequence: CDR1 ENHRY, CDR2 SYGVKD. The CDR3 length is 13 residues. The V and J ends lost 6 bases and 8 bases, in that order; junction bases with no gene match: 8. The CDR3 protein is CAISRGRNPEAFF. CDR3 nucleotide sequence: TGTGCCATCAGCAGGGGGCGGAATCCCGAAGCTTTCTTT.

The V and J genes are TRBV29-1 and TRBJ2-1; the D gene is possibly TRBD1 (6 bases). The CDR3 spans 13 residues. V lost 6 bases, J lost 4 bases, and 13 bases lay in between. Germline CDR1 SQVTM, CDR2 ANQGSEA. The CDR3 is CSVPGTRYNEQFF. CDR3 nucleotides: TGCAGCGTACCCGGGACAAGGTACAATGAGCAGTTCTTC.

J is TRBJ2-5 and V is TRBV11-3; 9 bases align to TRBD2. The V segment lost 1 base and the J segment 1 base; nucleotides outside the gene matches: 4. Germline V gene lookup returns CDR1 SGHNT and CDR2 YENEEA. The CDR3 is 16 residues long. CDR3 DNA sequence: TGTGCCAGCAGCTTAGCACTAGCGGGTGCCCAAGAGACCCAGTACTTC. This encodes CASSLALAGAQETQYF.

This clonotype was seen only a few times. A much bigger clone sits one base away, suggesting this may be a read error. The genes are TRBV4-1 and TRBJ2-7, with D maybe TRBD1 (7 bases). V was clipped by 0 bases and J by 6 bases, with 18 bases between them. Germline V gives CDR1 MGHRA, CDR2 YSYEKL. The CDR3 is made up of 16 amino acids. The CDR3 region has the DNA TGCGCCAGCAGCCAAGAGCGGTTGCAGGGGGGAGCCGAGCAGTACTTC. It is translated as CASSQERLQGGAEQYF.

This chain uses TRBV6-1 with TRBJ1-4; TRBD1 is a possible D gene (5 bases). The CDR3 has 15 residues. V gave up 4 bases and J gave up 0 bases, with 9 bases separating them. CDR1 is MNHNS, CDR2 SASEGT, per germline. The CDR3 DNA follows: TGTGCCAGCAGTGCGATGGGGGCAACTAATGAAAAACTGTTTTTT. It specifies CASSAMGATNEKLFF.